This TCR beta chain was sequenced during a study of blood T cells in healthy people across ages (dated by TCRdb to 2013 to 2016). Turning to the overall study: In model experiments, template switching captured roughly one uniquely barcoded TCR beta cDNA molecule for every two T cells. Two additional independent replicas of 1 million unique cDNA reads from the same blood draw were analyzed for two donors (one aged 18 to 29 and one aged 80 or older). Using deep sequencing normalized with unique cDNA molecular identifiers, the study measured how TCR beta repertoire diversity changes with age. Donors were grouped into four age groups: young (average 16 years), middle-aged (39), aged (about 60) and long-lived (approximately 82). To avoid experimental bias, donors of different ages were spread randomly across the sequencing lanes. Findings and caveats that apply to the study as a whole: Observed TCR beta diversity correlated strongly with the percentage of naive T cells measured by flow cytometry. Compared with the aged group, more naive CD4+ T cells, fewer expanded clones and increased TCR diversity were shown by the long-lived group, suggesting age selection. As age increased, observed TCR beta diversity per million T cells dropped in a roughly linear way, and a significant reduction was already evident by age 40. Because the CMV infection status of the donors was unknown, age-related changes in expanded clonotypes may potentially have been confounded. Estimates of total diversity based on one million sequenced T cells were regarded as lower bounds and as underestimates. Because profiling used bulk unsorted PBMCs, naive and antigen-experienced compartments could not be compared conclusively.

In regard to this clonotype: The antigen it binds to is not known. Per-nucleotide qualities are absent, and no much larger clonotype sits a single base away.

From cysteine to phenylalanine, the CDR3 is 15 amino acids long. The only DNA kept is the CDR3, 45 bases in frame from the first base. CDR1 and CDR2, per the germline V gene, are SGHRS and YFSETQ. Trimming takes 4 bases from V and 8 bases from J, and the germline ends sit 21 bases apart. The donors were 40 or so Caucasian individuals from Russia, aged 6 to 90 years, who were systemically healthy. Each donor gave around 9 milliliters of peripheral blood, collected into EDTA-treated Vacutainer tubes. PBMCs were isolated by Ficoll-Paque density-gradient centrifugation, with at least 7 million obtained per sample. Total RNA was extracted from PBMCs with Trizol reagent, with at least 5.5 micrograms obtained per sample. Naive CD45RAhigh/CD27high T cell percentages were measured by flow cytometry on a PBMC aliquot from every donor. Receptor amplification or capture employed 5' RACE. This sample was sequenced with an Illumina HiSeq 2500. A second PCR of roughly 6 to 12 cycles was run with a J-beta primer mix and a sample-barcoded 5' primer. A unique molecular identifier was introduced onto each TCR beta cDNA molecule by a template-switch 5' adaptor carrying 12 random nucleotides. Each sample yielded at least 3 million CDR3-containing paired-end reads. First-strand cDNA synthesis was performed from all RNA using the Mint cDNA synthesis kit, with priming by a TRBC-specific oligonucleotide. Following uracil-DNA glycosylase treatment, a first 18-cycle PCR with universal primers M1SS and BC2_uni_R was performed on all cDNA. Per the source publication's procedure: Each sample was normalized by randomly selecting 1 million high-quality reads, each carrying a distinct molecular identifier. Instead of being binned into consensus sequences, reads that shared molecular identifiers were thrown out. CDR3 identification, clonotype clustering and error correction used MiTCR with a Q25 quality threshold and the strictest error-elimination algorithm. A nonparametric unseen species model using Euler transformation provided a lower-bound estimate of total TCR beta diversity. TCRdb took the public reads, trimmed them with fastp at Q25, ran MiXCR for clone calling and kept in-frame beta chains. Identical CDR3 proteins give one entry, which carries the most common genes and DNA. The V and J calls reflect TCRdb's pipeline rather than the authors' work. This sample lists fewer than 750,000 distinct CDR3 sequences; roughly 48% were detected once. Around 24% of the sample is in the top ten clones.

The TCR sequence derives from an elderly man in good health. The sequence links TRBV5-1 to TRBJ1-2, and TRBD1 may be the D gene, going by 5 matching bases. The specimen was blood. In nucleotides, the sequence is TGCGCCAGCAGCGCCAACTCGGGGACCTGCCAGGGCTACACCTTC. Protein translation: CASSANSGTCQGYTF.